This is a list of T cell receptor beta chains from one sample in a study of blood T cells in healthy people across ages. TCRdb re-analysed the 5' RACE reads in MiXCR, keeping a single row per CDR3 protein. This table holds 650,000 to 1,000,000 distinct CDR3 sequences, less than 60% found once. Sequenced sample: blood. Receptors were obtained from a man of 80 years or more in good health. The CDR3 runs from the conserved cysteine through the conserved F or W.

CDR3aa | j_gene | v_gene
CSAISGTGTDTQYF | TRBJ2-3 | TRBV20-1
CASSVTGTSGYNEQFF | TRBJ2-1 | TRBV9
CAISESAQGSSNEQFF | TRBJ2-1 | TRBV10-3
CASVSREGYTF | TRBJ1-2 | TRBV6-2/TRBV6-3
CSASRRTQETQYF | TRBJ2-5 | TRBV20-1
CSARDPGGDSYEQYF | TRBJ2-7 | TRBV20-1
CASSYAGPYEKLFF | TRBJ1-4 | TRBV6-5
CSGETGEQFF | TRBJ2-1 | TRBV29-1
CASSQERRGGYTF | TRBJ1-2 | TRBV14
CASKGDFDGAFIDEQYF | TRBJ2-7 | TRBV6-6
CSAAKGVYEQYF | . | TRBV29-1
CSASTGLEGRTEAFF | TRBJ1-1 | TRBV20-1
CASIGAGGNEQYF | . | TRBV25-1
CASSELVGGFDEQYF | TRBJ2-7 | TRBV2
CASSLGSEGIYGYTF | TRBJ1-2 | TRBV7-2
CASSEETGFSGANVLTF | TRBJ2-6 | TRBV2
CASSSLGGPKGDTQYF | TRBJ2-3 | TRBV28
CASSPGWAGNEQFF | TRBJ2-1 | TRBV12-3/TRBV12-4
CASSYSVGEGIEQYF | . | TRBV6-5
CASSFGPRGQPQHF | TRBJ1-5 | TRBV7-9
CSARPDRVYQPQHF | TRBJ1-5 | TRBV20-1
CASRIFPPDTQYF | TRBJ2-3 | TRBV6-1
CSARGQGGHWVTYNEQFF | TRBJ2-1 | TRBV20-1
CASSPDPDTQETQYF | TRBJ2-5 | TRBV7-2
CASSLTGPYNEQYF | . | TRBV5-1
CASSQAHGTTYEQYF | TRBJ2-7 | TRBV4-3
CASSQDSGTENTDTQYF | TRBJ2-3 | TRBV4-3
CASSPGPSSNQPQHF | TRBJ1-5 | TRBV2
CASSLPGRNTEAFF | TRBJ1-1 | TRBV28